The text below deals with one T cell receptor beta chain. Its antigen is unknown. Trimming shortened V by 8 bases and J by 10 bases, and 8 bases separated the two germline ends. Germline V CDR1 and CDR2: SEHNR, FQNEAQ (reference sequence). This CDR3 is 9 amino acids long. This sample is part of a study of T cell responses to AZD1222 COVID-19 vaccine. Study-wide findings and caveats: Reports indicate that nearly half of spike-specific TCRs are directed at unmutated variant regions.

The data were produced by immunoSEQ multiplex PCR, yet TCRdb's version contains in-frame clones alone and is incomplete. The repertoire has 200,000 or so clones, over 80% of them found once; the top ten carry 2.5% to 3%. The genes are TRBV7-9 and TRBJ1-2; D unclear. The receptor was derived from an adult in good health. The source material was peripheral blood, sampled on day 0 of MenACWY control vaccination. The CDR3 sequence is CASERPYTF. In DNA, the CDR3 is TGTGCCAGCGAGCGTCCCTACACCTTC.